These 3 T cell receptor beta chains share one sample of origin, sequenced in a study of cytomegalovirus exposure and HLA in healthy donors. 60 Vbeta and 13 Jbeta primers were used in PCR. Using immunoSEQ multiplex PCR, the repertoire was profiled, and TCRdb retains in-frame clones only, with some absent. The repertoire holds approximately 130,000 clones, with roughly four fifths as singletons. Sequences were obtained from PBMCs. The receptors shown here come from a woman aged 18-30 years in good health and CMV-seronegative.

The chain links TRBV5-1 to TRBJ1-4; D is perhaps TRBD1 (6 bases). There are 14 residues in the CDR3. V gave up 7 bases and J gave up 0 bases, with 10 bases separating them. CDR1 SGHRS and CDR2 YFSETQ come from the germline V gene. As DNA, the CDR3 is TGCGCCAGCGGCCCAGGGGCAACTAATGAAAAACTGTTTTTT. The encoded protein is CASGPGATNEKLFF.

The CDR3 is CASSAYRGNTEAFF. CDR3 bases: TGTGCCAGCAGCGCCTACAGGGGGAACACTGAAGCTTTCTTT. The chain is built from TRBV7-6 and TRBJ1-1, with TRBD1 identical over 7 bases. The CDR3 consists of 14 residues. V gave up 5 bases and J gave up 1 base; unmatched junction bases: 4. From germline, CDR1 is SGHVS and CDR2 FNYEAQ.

CDR3 amino acids: CASMLMASGGGETQYF. DNA of the CDR3: TGTGCCAGCATGCTTATGGCTAGCGGAGGGGGAGAGACCCAGTACTTC. The chain employs TRBV7-6 and TRBJ2-5, with D tentatively TRBD2 (7 bases). Trimming removed 7 bases at V and 4 bases at J, with 22 bases between. CDR1 and CDR2 from the germline V gene are SGHVS and FNYEAQ. The CDR3 length is 16 residues.